Below, one T cell receptor beta chain is given with its context. Its specificity is not known. Described treatment: 10-day PBMC culture with coronavirus spike peptide pools or control peptides (ViraFEST assay). Researchers collected the unexposed donor's CD4+ T cells before the COVID-19 pandemic (2011-2018). Sequenced with the Oncomine TCR Beta short-read assay was DNA taken from cultured CD4+ T cells. It was cultured CD4+ T cells from which genomic DNA was extracted. TCRdb analysed the PCR reads with MiXCR anew, one entry per CDR3 protein. The profile shows roughly 6,800 distinct CDR3 sequences, around 35% of them singletons. The sample originates from a study of vaccination and CD4 T cells after COVID-19. The V and J ends lost 6 bases and 3 bases, in that order; junction bases with no gene match: 10. The CDR3 loop spans 17 amino acids. The germline CDR1 and CDR2 sequences are LNHNV and YYDKDF (reference sequence).

This receptor was obtained from a human donor in good health. Material: CD4+ T cells from blood, cultured in vitro. The genes are TRBV15 and TRBJ1-5; 11 nucleotides align to TRBD1. Written as DNA, the CDR3 is TGTGCCACCAGAAGGACAGGGGGCAGAGTCGACAATCAGCCCCAGCATTTT. Encoded protein: CATRRTGGRVDNQPQHF.